These 22 T cell receptor beta chains originate from one sample sequenced in a study of synovial regulatory T cells in juvenile arthritis. The protocol was immunoSEQ multiplex PCR, while the TCRdb copy is restricted to in-frame clones and leaves out a portion. The listing contains 6,400 or so clones. The sequenced sample was Treg cells from blood. Subset defined: remaining (HLA-DR-negative) circulating blood Treg cells. Every receptor here comes from a donor aged 2-29 years with juvenile idiopathic arthritis.

The chain links TRBV5-1 to TRBJ2-4. Germline loops: CDR1 SGHRS, CDR2 YFSETQ. The CDR3 is made up of 17 amino acids. The entry carries no DNA sequence. The CDR3 region is CASSLVGSPLAKNIQYF.

The chain joins TRBV5-1 to TRBJ2-7; no DNA is available, so the TRBD2 call from TCRdb remains unchecked. Germline V lookup: CDR1 SGHRS, CDR2 YFSETQ. CDR3 length equals 14 residues. The entry carries no DNA sequence. CDR3 sequence: CASSRTSGMDEQYF.

This clone shows up as medium-sized by frequency. This rearrangement joins TRBV28 to TRBJ1-3. The CDR3 is made up of 10 amino acids. A DNA sequence was not provided. The germline CDR1 and CDR2 sequences are MDHEN and SYDVKM. The CDR3 loop reads CASVGNTIYF.

The V call is TRBV6-5, the J call TRBJ2-7; TCRdb picks TRBD2, but there is no DNA to check that call. CDR3 length: 15 residues. Nucleotide data are not available. The germline V gene encodes CDR1 MNHEY and CDR2 SVGAGI. The CDR3 is CASSLTSASSYEQYF.

This chain uses TRBV4-3 with TRBJ1-3; the TRBD1 assignment by TCRdb is unverifiable without DNA. This CDR3 contains 17 residues. DNA was not recorded. Per the germline V gene, CDR1 is LGHNA and CDR2 is YSLEER. The chain's CDR3 is CASSQTGHPSSGNTIYF.

The chain combines TRBV28 with TRBJ1-6. The CDR3 contains 14 residues. A DNA sequence was not provided. CDR1 MDHEN and CDR2 SYDVKM come from the germline V gene. CDR3 protein: CASSLSFANSPLHF.

This chain connects TRBV5-4 to TRBJ2-7. CDR1 and CDR2 from the germline V gene are SGHNT and YYREEE (reference sequence). CDR3 size: 14 residues. The coding DNA is unavailable. This CDR3 reads CASTRDAGLYEQYF.

The rearrangement joins TRBV7-9 to TRBJ1-1. Per germline, CDR1 SEHNR and CDR2 FQNEAQ (reference sequence). The CDR3 is 15 residues long. No DNA accompanies this entry. CDR3 residues: CASSRGNYGQAEAFF.

V is TRBV6-5 and J is TRBJ2-1; lacking DNA, the TRBD1 call made by TCRdb goes unchecked. CDR1 and CDR2 (germline): MNHEY, SVGAGI. The CDR3 runs to 15 residues. No DNA is given. This CDR3 is CASSYRGRSYNEQFF.

The J gene is TRBJ2-7, the V gene TRBV27; TCRdb names TRBD2, which stays unverified in the absence of DNA. There are 18 residues in the CDR3. No DNA is recorded. CDR1 and CDR2 from the germline V gene are MNHEY and SMNVEV (reference sequence). CDR3 sequence: CASSPTSFSSGRANEQYF.

The chain joins TRBV10-1 to TRBJ1-1. Looked up from germline, CDR1 is WNHNN and CDR2 is SYGVQD (reference sequence). The CDR3 covers 12 residues. No DNA was logged. CDR3 loop: CASSSEGGGAFF.

This clone is identified as medium-sized (0.01 to 0.1%) from frequency. The CDR3 reads CASSIQNQVQPQHF. The V and J genes are TRBV19 and TRBJ1-5. The CDR3 spans 14 residues. No DNA sequence was recorded. Looked up from germline, CDR1 is LNHDA and CDR2 is SQIVND (reference sequence).

V usage is TRBV18 and J usage is TRBJ1-1; TCRdb lists TRBD1, though no DNA is available to test this call. Germline assignment: CDR1 KGHSH and CDR2 LQKENI. The CDR3 extends over 14 amino acids. DNA was not recorded. CDR3 amino acids: CASSPPGAYTEAFF.

The rearrangement joins TRBV7-2 to TRBJ2-7; lacking DNA, the TRBD1 call made by TCRdb goes unchecked. Germline assignment: CDR1 SGHTA and CDR2 FQGNSA. This CDR3 spans 17 amino acids. The DNA is unrecorded. This CDR3 is CASSWAGQGAQGYEQYF.

The rearrangement joins TRBV28 to TRBJ1-1. This CDR3 is 16 amino acids long. The entry carries no DNA sequence. Germline assignment: CDR1 MDHEN and CDR2 SYDVKM. The CDR3 region is CASSFSPQLGNTEAFF.

In terms of frequency, this clone is medium-sized. The chain links TRBV30 to TRBJ1-2; TCRdb returns TRBD1, unconfirmable since there is no DNA. The CDR3 has 13 amino acids. The DNA is not on file. Germline V gene lookup returns CDR1 GTSNPN and CDR2 SVGIG (reference sequence). The CDR3 region is CAWSVQGRFGYTF. Together with reference TRBV30 and TRBJ1-2, the CDR3 gives the full variable domain: SQTIHQWPATLVQPVGSPLSLECTVEGTSNPNLYWYRQAAGRGLQLLFYSVGIGQISSEVPQNLSASRPQDRQFILSSKKLLLSDSGFYLCAWSVQGRFGYTFGSGTRLTVV.

Here the CDR3 reads CASSPQGQGANIQYF. The V gene is TRBV5-1, the J gene TRBJ2-4; TCRdb's assignment of TRBD1 cannot be checked, as there is no DNA. CDR3 size: 15 residues. DNA is not recorded here. The germline V gene has CDR1 SGHRS and CDR2 YFSETQ.

V gene TRBV19 combines with J gene TRBJ1-2; TCRdb indicates TRBD1, and absent DNA this call remains unverified. The CDR3 contains 15 residues. No DNA is given. Germline V gene sequence: CDR1 LNHDA, CDR2 SQIVND (reference sequence). CDR3 protein: CASSVTRTVIYGYTF.

This sequence joins TRBV19 and TRBJ2-5. Germline loops: CDR1 LNHDA, CDR2 SQIVND (reference sequence). The CDR3 has 15 amino acids. DNA is not on record. This chain's CDR3 is CASSIGRDGQETQYF. The full variable domain, with the rest looked up from reference TRBV19 and TRBJ2-5, is DGGITQSPKYLFRKEGQNVTLSCEQNLNHDAMYWYRQDPGQGLRLIYYSQIVNDFQKGDIAEGYSVSREKKESFPLTVTSAQKNPTAFYLCASSIGRDGQETQYFGPGTRLLVL.

The rearrangement links TRBV25-1 to TRBJ2-1; the TCRdb D gene call, TRBD2, has no DNA to confirm it. CDR3 length: 16 amino acids. Nucleotide data are not available. CDR1 is MGHDK and CDR2 is SYGVNS in the germline V gene. CDR3 sequence: CASSERLAGIGNEQFF.

The genes are TRBV19 and TRBJ2-1; the D call from TCRdb, TRBD2, cannot be confirmed without DNA. Germline loops: CDR1 LNHDA, CDR2 SQIVND (reference sequence). CDR3 size: 16 residues. The DNA is not on file. CDR3: CASSMGSRGWGDEQFF.

The genes are TRBV6-1 and TRBJ2-7. Germline CDR1 reads MNHNS; CDR2 reads SASEGT. The CDR3 extends over 13 amino acids. No DNA is listed. The CDR3 protein is CASSRQLPYEQYF.